The rows below give T cell receptor beta chains drawn from one sample of a study of cytomegalovirus exposure and HLA in healthy donors. Measured with immunoSEQ multiplex PCR; TCRdb has only the in-frame clones, and not every one. The table records about 120,000 clones, around three quarters of them present only once. Sample: PBMCs. The receptors shown here come from a woman in her thirties in good health and CMV-seronegative. CDR3s leave out the opening cysteine and the closing phenylalanine or tryptophan. Each record gives: V gene, CDR3 length, J gene, CDR3 protein.

v_call: TRBV7-8
cdr3_length: 14
j_call: TRBJ2-5
cdr3_aa: ASSSYGQGWKETQY

v_call: TRBV13
cdr3_length: 16
j_call: TRBJ2-2
cdr3_aa: ASSSLVEGSGSTGELF

v_call: TRBV10-2
cdr3_length: 10
j_call: TRBJ2-1
cdr3_aa: ASSGTTNEQF

v_call: TRBV6-1
cdr3_length: 15
j_call: TRBJ1-6
cdr3_aa: ASSEGGGTNYNSPLH

v_call: TRBV7-8
cdr3_length: 14
j_call: TRBJ2-1
cdr3_aa: ASSLVGGSSYNEQF

v_call: TRBV19
cdr3_length: 10
j_call: TRBJ1-2
cdr3_aa: ASSLRQGRTA

v_call: TRBV13
cdr3_length: 14
j_call: TRBJ2-2
cdr3_aa: ASSSPGQGPPGELF

v_call: TRBV27
cdr3_length: 14
j_call: TRBJ1-1
cdr3_aa: ASSLSQGVLNTEAF

v_call: TRBV15
cdr3_length: 12
j_call: TRBJ2-7
cdr3_aa: ATSRTGQSYEQY

v_call: TRBV7-9
cdr3_length: 14
j_call: TRBJ2-1
cdr3_aa: ASSVHGTSGVDEQF

v_call: TRBV2
cdr3_length: 12
j_call: TRBJ1-6
cdr3_aa: ASSYDRGRPPLH

v_call: TRBV7-8
cdr3_length: 14
j_call: TRBJ2-3
cdr3_aa: ASSFDRPNPTDTQY

v_call: TRBV28
cdr3_length: 13
j_call: TRBJ2-7
cdr3_aa: ASRDTQGPSYEQY

v_call: TRBV6-5
cdr3_length: 12
j_call: TRBJ1-1
cdr3_aa: ATSSGNSNTEAF